These T cell receptor beta chains were read from a single sample in a study of shared clonotypes between healthy human individuals. Sequencing was performed with immunoSEQ multiplex PCR; in TCRdb, only in-frame clones are kept and a portion is missing. The sample lists around 2.5 million clones, 93% seen once, with 0.36% in the top ten. The source material was naive CD4+ T cells from PBMCs. These receptors all stem from a young man in good health. Some clones in this sample may be carry-over from other donors' samples. CDR3s include the opening cysteine and the closing phenylalanine or tryptophan. The D gene is left open where the match is weak. For some rows the clone size is stated as once, few or many, or as a class when expanded; others skip it.

D	J	size	V	DNA	CDR3
.	TRBJ1-2	.	TRBV4-2	TGTGCCAGCAGCCAACTTGGGGGTGGCGGGATAAACTATGGCTACACCTTC	CASSQLGGGGINYGYTF
.	TRBJ2-2	.	TRBV11-3	TGTGCCAGCAGCTTAGGCAGCAACACCGGGGAGCTGTTTTTT	CASSLGSNTGELFF
.	TRBJ2-5	.	TRBV6-5	TGTGCCAGCACCTATCAAGAGACCCAGTACTTC	CASTYQETQYF
.	TRBJ1-1	.	TRBV28	TGTGCCAGCAGTTCCGTTCCGGGGGTAGGGGGAAAGGAAGCTTTCTTT	CASSSVPGVGGKEAFF
.	TRBJ2-7	.	TRBV7-2	TGTGCCAGCAGCCCCGGACTAACCTACGAGCAGTACTTC	CASSPGLTYEQYF
.	TRBJ2-5	.	TRBV28	TGTGCCAGCACCATTGCCGAGACCCAGTACTTC	CASTIAETQYF
.	TRBJ1-1	.	TRBV29-1	TGCAGCGCTGTGACGGCGAACACTGAAGCTTTCTTT	CSAVTANTEAFF
.	TRBJ2-1	.	TRBV30	TGTGCCTGGAACCGGGATTCCTACAATGAGCAGTTCTTC	CAWNRDSYNEQFF
.	TRBJ2-7	.	TRBV4-1	TGCGCCAGCAGCCGCGGGGGAGGACAGGGTTCCTACGAGCAGTACTTC	CASSRGGGQGSYEQYF
TRBD1	TRBJ1-2	.	TRBV6-6	TGTGCCAGCAGTAGGGACAGCTCGGATGGCTACACCTTC	CASSRDSSDGYTF
TRBD2	TRBJ2-1	.	TRBV29-1	TGCAGCGGGGGTAGCGGGTACAATGAGCAGTTCTTC	CSGGSGYNEQFF
TRBD2	TRBJ2-5	.	TRBV7-8	TGTGCCAGCAGCTCACTAGCGGGAGCGGGGGGGACCCAGTACTTC	CASSSLAGAGGTQYF
.	TRBJ1-2	.	TRBV5-5	TGTGCCAGCAGCTTGGGGGATGTAGACTATGGCTACACCTTC	CASSLGDVDYGYTF
.	TRBJ1-2	.	TRBV28	TGTGCCAGCAGTACCACGACAGCAAACTATGGCTACACCTTC	CASSTTTANYGYTF
TRBD1	TRBJ1-3	once	TRBV7-6	TGTGCCAGCAGCCTACAGGGGGCAGGAAACACCATATATTTT	CASSLQGAGNTIYF
.	TRBJ2-7	.	TRBV29-1	TGCAGCGTTACCGACAGAACGAATTCAATGGACTCCTACGAGCAGTACTTC	CSVTDRTNSMDSYEQYF